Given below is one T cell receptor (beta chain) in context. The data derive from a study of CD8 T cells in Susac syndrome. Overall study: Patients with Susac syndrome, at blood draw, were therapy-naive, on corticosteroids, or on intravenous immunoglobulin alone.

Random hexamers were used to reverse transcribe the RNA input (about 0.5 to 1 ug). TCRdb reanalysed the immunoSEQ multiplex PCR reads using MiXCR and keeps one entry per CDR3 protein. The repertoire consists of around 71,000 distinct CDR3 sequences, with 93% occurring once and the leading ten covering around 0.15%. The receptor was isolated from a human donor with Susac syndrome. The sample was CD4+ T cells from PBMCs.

The CDR3 loop is CASSLDFRPQHF. The CDR3 DNA follows: TGTGCCAGCAGCTTAGATTTTCGGCCCCAGCATTTT. The chain uses TRBV7-9 and TRBJ1-5, with D unclear. V was cut by 1 base and J by 9 bases, with 7 bases left in between. The CDR3 runs 12 residues. CDR1 and CDR2 from the germline V gene are SEHNR and FQNEAQ (reference sequence).